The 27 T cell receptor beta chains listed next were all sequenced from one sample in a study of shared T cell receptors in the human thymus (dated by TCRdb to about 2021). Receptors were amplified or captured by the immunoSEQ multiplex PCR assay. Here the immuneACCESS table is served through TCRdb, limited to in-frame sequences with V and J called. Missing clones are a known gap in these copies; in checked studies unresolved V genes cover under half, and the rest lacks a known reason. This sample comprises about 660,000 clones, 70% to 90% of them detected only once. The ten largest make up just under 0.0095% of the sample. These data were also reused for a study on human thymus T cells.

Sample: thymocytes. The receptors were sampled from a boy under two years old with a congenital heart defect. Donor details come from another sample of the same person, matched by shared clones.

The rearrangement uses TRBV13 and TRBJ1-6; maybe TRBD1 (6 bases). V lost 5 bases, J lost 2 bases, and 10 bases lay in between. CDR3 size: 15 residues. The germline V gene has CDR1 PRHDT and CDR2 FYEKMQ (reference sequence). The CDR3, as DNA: TGTGCCAGCAGCCGGCGACAGGCCTATAATTCACCCCTCCACTTT. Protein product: CASSRRQAYNSPLHF.

The CDR3 nucleotides read TGTGCCAGCAGTTTCCTAGCCTTATTTAACAATGAGCAGTTCTTC. It yields the protein CASSFLALFNNEQFF. J is TRBJ2-1 and V is TRBV28, with a tentative D call TRBD2 (5 bases). The CDR3 has 15 residues. Germline assignment: CDR1 MDHEN and CDR2 SYDVKM. Deletions cut 3 bases from V and 5 bases from J, with 14 bases between. The full variable domain, its missing parts supplied by reference TRBV28 and TRBJ2-1, is DVKVTQSSRYLVKRTGEKVFLECVQDMDHENMFWYRQDPGLGLRLIYFSYDVKMKEKGDIPEGYSVSREKKERFSLILESASTNQTSMYLCASSFLALFNNEQFFGPGTRLTVL.

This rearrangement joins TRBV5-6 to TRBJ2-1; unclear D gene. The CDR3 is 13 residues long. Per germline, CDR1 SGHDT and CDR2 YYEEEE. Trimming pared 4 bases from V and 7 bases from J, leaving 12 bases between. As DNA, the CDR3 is TGTGCCAGCAGCCCTCCCCCCGGGAATGAGCAGTTCTTC. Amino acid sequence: CASSPPPGNEQFF.

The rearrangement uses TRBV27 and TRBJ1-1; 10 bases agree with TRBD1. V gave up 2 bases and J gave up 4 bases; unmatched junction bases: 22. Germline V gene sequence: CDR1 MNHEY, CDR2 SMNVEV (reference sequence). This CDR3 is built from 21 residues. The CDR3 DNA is TGTGCCAGCAGTTTAAAACGGACCGGGACAGGGGAGGTTCAGGAAATCACTGAAGCTTTCTTT. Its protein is CASSLKRTGTGEVQEITEAFF.

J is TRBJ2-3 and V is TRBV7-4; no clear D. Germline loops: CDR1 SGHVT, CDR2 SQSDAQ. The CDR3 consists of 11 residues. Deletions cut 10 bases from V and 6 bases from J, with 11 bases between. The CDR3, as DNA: TGTGCCATCCGTGGCCCGGATACGCAGTATTTT. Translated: CAIRGPDTQYF.

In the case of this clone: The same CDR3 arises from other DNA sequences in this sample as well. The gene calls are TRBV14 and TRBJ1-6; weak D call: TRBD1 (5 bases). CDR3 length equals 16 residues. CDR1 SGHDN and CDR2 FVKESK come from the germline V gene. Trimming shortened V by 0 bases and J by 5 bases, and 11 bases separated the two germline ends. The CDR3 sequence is CASSQEPGSDNSPLHF. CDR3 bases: TGTGCCAGCAGCCAAGAACCAGGGTCGGATAATTCACCCCTCCACTTT. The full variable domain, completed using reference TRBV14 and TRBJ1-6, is EAGVTQFPSHSVIEKGQTVTLRCDPISGHDNLYWYRRVMGKEIKFLLHFVKESKQDESGMPNNRFLAERTGGTYSTLKVQPAELEDSGVYFCASSQEPGSDNSPLHFGNGTRLTVT.

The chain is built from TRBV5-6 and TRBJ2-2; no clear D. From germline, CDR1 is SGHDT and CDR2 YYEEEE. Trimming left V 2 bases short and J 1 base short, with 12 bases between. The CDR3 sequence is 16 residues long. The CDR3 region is CASSLFPTLNTGELFF. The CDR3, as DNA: TGTGCCAGCAGCTTATTTCCCACATTGAACACCGGGGAGCTGTTTTTT.

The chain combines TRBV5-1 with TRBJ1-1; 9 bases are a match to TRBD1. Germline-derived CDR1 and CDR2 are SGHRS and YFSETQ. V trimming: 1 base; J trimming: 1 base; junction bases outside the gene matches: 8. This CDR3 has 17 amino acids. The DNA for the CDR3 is TGCGCCAGCAGCTTGCGGGAGGGACAGGGTGGGAACACTGAAGCTTTCTTT. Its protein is CASSLREGQGGNTEAFF.

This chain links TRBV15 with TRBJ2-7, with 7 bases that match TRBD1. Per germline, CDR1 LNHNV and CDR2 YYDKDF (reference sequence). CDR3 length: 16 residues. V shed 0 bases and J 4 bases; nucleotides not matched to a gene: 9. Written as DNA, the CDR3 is TGTGCCACCAGCAGAGATCACGCAGGGGGTTGGTACGAGCAGTACTTC. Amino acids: CATSRDHAGGWYEQYF.

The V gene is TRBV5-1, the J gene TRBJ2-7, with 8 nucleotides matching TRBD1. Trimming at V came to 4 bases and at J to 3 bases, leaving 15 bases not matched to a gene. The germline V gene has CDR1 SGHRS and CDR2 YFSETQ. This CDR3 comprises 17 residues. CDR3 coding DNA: TGCGCCAGCAGCGAACAGGGGGGACACAGCCTACGCTACGAGCAGTACTTC. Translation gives CASSEQGGHSLRYEQYF.

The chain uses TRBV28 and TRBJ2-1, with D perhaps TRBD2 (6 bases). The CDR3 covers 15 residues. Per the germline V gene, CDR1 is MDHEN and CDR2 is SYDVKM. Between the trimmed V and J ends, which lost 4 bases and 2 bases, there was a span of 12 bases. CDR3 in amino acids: CASSSLAATYNEQFF. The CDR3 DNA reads TGTGCCAGCAGTTCGTTAGCGGCTACCTACAATGAGCAGTTCTTC.

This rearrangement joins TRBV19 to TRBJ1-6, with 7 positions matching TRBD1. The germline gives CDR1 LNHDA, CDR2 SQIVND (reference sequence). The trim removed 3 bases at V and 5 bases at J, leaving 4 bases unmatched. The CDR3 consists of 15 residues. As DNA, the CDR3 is TGTGCCAGTAGTATGAATGGGACAGATAATTCACCCCTCCACTTT. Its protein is CASSMNGTDNSPLHF.

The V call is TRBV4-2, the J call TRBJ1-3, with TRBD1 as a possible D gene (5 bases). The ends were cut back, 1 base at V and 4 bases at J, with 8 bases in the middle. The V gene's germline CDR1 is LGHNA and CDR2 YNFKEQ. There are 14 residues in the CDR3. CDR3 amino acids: CASSQGRGGNTIYF. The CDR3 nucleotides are TGTGCCAGCAGCCAAGGAAGGGGAGGAAACACCATATATTTT.

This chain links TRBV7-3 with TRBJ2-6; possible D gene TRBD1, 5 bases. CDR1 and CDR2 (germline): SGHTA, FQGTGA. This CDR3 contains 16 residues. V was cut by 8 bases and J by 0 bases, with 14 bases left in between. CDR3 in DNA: TGTGCCAGCGGGGCAGCCCACAACTCTGGGGCCAACGTCCTGACTTTC. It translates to CASGAAHNSGANVLTF.

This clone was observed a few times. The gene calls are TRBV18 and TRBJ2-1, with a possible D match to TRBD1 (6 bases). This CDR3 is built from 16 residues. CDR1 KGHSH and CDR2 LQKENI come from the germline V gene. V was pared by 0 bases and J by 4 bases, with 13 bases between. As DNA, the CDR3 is TGTGCCAGCTCACCACCGGGGGCTCCATCTTACAATGAGCAGTTCTTC. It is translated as CASSPPGAPSYNEQFF. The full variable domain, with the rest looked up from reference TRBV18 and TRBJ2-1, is NAGVMQNPRHLVRRRGQEARLRCSPMKGHSHVYWYRQLPEEGLKFMVYLQKENIIDESGMPKERFSAEFPKEGPSILRIQQVVRGDSAAYFCASSPPGAPSYNEQFFGPGTRLTVL.

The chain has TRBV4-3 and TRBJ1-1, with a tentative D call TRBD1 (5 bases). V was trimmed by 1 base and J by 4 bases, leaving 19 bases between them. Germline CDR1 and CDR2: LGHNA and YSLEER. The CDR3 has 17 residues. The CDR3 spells CASSQVGHPLQGTEAFF. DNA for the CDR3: TGCGCCAGCAGCCAAGTTGGCCATCCTCTCCAGGGCACTGAAGCTTTCTTT.

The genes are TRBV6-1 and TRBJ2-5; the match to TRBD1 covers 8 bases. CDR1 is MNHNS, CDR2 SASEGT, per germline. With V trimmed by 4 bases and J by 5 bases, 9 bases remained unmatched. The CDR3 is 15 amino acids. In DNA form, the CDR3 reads TGTGCCAGCAGTGCTGACAGGGGAGGAGCTGAGACCCAGTACTTC. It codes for CASSADRGGAETQYF.

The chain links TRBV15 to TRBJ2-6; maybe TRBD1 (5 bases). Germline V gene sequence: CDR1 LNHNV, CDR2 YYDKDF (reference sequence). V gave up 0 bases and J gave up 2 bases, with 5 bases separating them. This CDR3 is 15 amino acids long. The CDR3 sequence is CATSRDRAGANVLTF. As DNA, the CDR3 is TGTGCCACCAGCAGAGACAGGGCTGGGGCCAACGTCCTGACTTTC.

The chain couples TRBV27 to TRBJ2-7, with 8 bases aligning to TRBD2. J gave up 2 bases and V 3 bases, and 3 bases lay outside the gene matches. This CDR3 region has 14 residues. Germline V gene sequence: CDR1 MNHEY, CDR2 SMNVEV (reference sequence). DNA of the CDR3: TGTGCCAGCAGTTTTAGCGGGGCAGCCTACGAGCAGTACTTC. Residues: CASSFSGAAYEQYF.

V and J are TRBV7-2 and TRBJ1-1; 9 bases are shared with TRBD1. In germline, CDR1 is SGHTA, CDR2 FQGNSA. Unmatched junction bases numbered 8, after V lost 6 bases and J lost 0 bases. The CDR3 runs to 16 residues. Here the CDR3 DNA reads TGTGCCAGCAGACTCGACAGGGGGGAGATGAACACTGAAGCTTTCTTT. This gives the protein CASRLDRGEMNTEAFF. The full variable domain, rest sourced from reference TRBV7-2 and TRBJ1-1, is GAGVSQSPSNKVTEKGKDVELRCDPISGHTALYWYRQSLGQGLEFLIYFQGNSAPDKSGLPSDRFSAERTGGSVSTLTIQRTQQEDSAVYLCASRLDRGEMNTEAFFGQGTRLTVV.

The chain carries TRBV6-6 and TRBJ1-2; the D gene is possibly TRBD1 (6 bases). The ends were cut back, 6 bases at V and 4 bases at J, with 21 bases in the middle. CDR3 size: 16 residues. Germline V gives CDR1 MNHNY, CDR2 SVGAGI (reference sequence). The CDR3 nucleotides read TGTGCCAGCAGCCCCCGGGGGGCAGGGAGATTCTATGGCTACACCTTC. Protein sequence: CASSPRGAGRFYGYTF.

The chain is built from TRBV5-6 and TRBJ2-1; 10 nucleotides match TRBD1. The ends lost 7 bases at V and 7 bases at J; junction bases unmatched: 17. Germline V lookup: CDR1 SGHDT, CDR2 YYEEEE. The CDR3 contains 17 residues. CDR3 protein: CASRRVPGQGIANEQFF. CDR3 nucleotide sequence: TGTGCCAGCCGTCGCGTTCCGGGACAGGGGATTGCAAATGAGCAGTTCTTC.

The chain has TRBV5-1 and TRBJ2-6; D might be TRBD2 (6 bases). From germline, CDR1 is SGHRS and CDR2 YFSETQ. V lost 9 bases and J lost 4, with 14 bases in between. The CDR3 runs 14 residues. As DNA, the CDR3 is TGCGCCACCGGGCGGGACTCCGGGGCCAACGTCCTGACTTTC. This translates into CATGRDSGANVLTF.

The CDR3 here is CASSLRPKASFLPYEQYF. The CDR3 coding sequence is TGTGCCAGCAGTTTACGGCCCAAGGCTAGTTTCCTCCCCTACGAGCAGTACTTC. The chain has TRBV27 and TRBJ2-7; the D is unclear. Germline CDR1 reads MNHEY; CDR2 reads SMNVEV (reference sequence). Trimming took off 2 bases at V and 2 bases at J, with 22 bases between the two ends. This CDR3 is built from 18 residues.

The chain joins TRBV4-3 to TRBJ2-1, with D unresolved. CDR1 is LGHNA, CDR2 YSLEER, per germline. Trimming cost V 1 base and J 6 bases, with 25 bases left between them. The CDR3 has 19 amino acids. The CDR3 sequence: CASSQGPTEQLKHGNEQFF. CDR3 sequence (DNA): TGCGCCAGCAGCCAAGGCCCAACTGAACAGCTTAAACATGGCAATGAGCAGTTCTTC.

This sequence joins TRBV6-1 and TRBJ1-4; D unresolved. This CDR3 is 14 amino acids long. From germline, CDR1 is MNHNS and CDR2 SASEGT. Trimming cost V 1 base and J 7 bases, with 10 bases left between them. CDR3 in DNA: TGTGCCAGCAGTGAAGTCACAGCGGGTGAAAAACTGTTTTTT. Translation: CASSEVTAGEKLFF.

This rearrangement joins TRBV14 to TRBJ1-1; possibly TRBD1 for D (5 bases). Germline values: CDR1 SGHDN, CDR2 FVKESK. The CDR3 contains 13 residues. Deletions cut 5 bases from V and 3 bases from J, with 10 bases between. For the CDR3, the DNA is TGTGCCAGCAGCATCAGGGTGCACACTGAAGCTTTCTTT. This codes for CASSIRVHTEAFF.